What follows is one T cell receptor (beta chain) and its context. The germline gene is not matched at one end of the junction; a read error may be the cause. The data derive from a study of CD8 T cells in Susac syndrome. The CDR3 runs 16 residues. Germline V gene sequence: CDR1 SSHAT, CDR2 FNYEAQ (reference sequence). The study sequenced TCR beta in blood CD8+ and CD4+ T cells. The healthy controls were matched to patients by age and sex. Negative isolation was used for CD8+ and CD4+ T cells and FACS enrichment for TEMRA cells. RNA totalling 0.5 to 1 ug underwent reverse transcription with random hexamers. Amplification of the TCR beta CDR3 was carried out by immunoSEQ multiplex PCR, which spanned a total of 54 Vbeta and 13 Jbeta segments. TCRdb re-derived calls from the immunoSEQ multiplex PCR reads in MiXCR, one entry per CDR3 protein. The table records around 130,000 distinct CDR3 sequences, less than 95% of them present only once.

Sequencing was done on a sample of CD4+ T cells from PBMCs. The receptor was derived from a human donor in good health. The chain uses TRBV7-7 and TRBJ2-7; a possible D gene is TRBD2 (7 bases). This CDR3 is CASSPGTPAGAYEQYF. The CDR3 DNA follows: TGTGCTAGCAGCCCCGGGACACCGGCGGGGGCCTACGAGCAGTACTTC.